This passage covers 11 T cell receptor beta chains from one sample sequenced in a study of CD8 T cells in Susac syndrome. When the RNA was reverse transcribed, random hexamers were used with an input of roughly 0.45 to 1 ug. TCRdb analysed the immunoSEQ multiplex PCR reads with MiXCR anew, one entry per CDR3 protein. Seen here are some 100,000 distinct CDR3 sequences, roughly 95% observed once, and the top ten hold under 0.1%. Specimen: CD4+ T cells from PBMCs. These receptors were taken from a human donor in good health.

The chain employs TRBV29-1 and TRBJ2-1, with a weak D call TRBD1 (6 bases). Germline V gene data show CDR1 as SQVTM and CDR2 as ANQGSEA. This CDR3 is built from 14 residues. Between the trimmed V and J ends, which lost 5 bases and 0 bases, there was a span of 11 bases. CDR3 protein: CSVPGAPSYNEQFF. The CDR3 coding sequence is TGCAGCGTTCCAGGGGCCCCCTCCTACAATGAGCAGTTCTTC.

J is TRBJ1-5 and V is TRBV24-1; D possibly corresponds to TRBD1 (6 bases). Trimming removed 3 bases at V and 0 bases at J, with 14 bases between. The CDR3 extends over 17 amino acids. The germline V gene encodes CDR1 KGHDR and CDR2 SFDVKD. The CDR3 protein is CATSDGKRGFSNQPQHF. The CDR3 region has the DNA TGTGCCACCAGTGATGGGAAAAGGGGGTTTAGCAATCAGCCCCAGCATTTT.

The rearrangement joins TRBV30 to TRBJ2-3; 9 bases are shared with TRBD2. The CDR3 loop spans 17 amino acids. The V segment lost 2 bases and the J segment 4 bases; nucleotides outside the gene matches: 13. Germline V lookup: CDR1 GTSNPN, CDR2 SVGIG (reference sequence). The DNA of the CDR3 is TGTGCCTGGAGTAAAGTTGTAGCGGGGGTCACGGCAGATACGCAGTATTTT. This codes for CAWSKVVAGVTADTQYF.

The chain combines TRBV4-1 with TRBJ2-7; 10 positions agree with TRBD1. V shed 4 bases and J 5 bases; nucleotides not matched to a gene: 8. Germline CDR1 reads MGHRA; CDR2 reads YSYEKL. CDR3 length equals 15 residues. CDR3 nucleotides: TGCGCCAGCAGCCTAGAGGGACAGGGGAGTCACGAGCAGTACTTC. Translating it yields CASSLEGQGSHEQYF.

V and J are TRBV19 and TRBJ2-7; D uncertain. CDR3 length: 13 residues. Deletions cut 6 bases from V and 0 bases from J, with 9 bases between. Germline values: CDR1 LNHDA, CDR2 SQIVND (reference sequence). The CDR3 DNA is TGTGCCAGTAGGAATTGGACCTCCTACGAGCAGTACTTC. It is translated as CASRNWTSYEQYF.

The CDR3 DNA follows: TGTGCCAGCAGTTTAAGGGTGACTGAAGCTTTCTTT. This translates into CASSLRVTEAFF. This chain connects TRBV28 to TRBJ1-1; no firm D call. Germline V gives CDR1 MDHEN, CDR2 SYDVKM. The CDR3 contains 12 residues. Trimming took off 2 bases at V and 5 bases at J, with 6 bases between the two ends.

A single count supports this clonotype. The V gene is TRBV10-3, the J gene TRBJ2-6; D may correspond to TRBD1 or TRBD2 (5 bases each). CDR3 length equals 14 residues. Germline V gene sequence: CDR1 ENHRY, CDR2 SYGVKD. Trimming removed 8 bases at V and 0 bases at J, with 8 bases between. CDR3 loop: CAIWDRSGANVLTF. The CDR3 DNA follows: TGTGCCATCTGGGACCGCTCTGGGGCCAACGTCCTGACTTTC.

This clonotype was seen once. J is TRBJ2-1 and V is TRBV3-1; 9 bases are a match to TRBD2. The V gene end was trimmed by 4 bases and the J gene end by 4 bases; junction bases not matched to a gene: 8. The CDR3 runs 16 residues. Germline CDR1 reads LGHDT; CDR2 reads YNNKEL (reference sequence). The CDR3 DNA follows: TGTGCCAGCAGCCCGACCGGAGCGGGGGGTTACAATGAGCAGTTCTTC. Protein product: CASSPTGAGGYNEQFF.

The CDR3 loop is CAWSSGTLETQYF. The CDR3 region has the DNA TGTGCCTGGAGTTCGGGGACATTAGAGACCCAGTACTTC. The rearrangement uses TRBV30 and TRBJ2-5, with a tentative D call TRBD1 (6 bases). V gave up 2 bases and J gave up 4 bases, with 11 bases separating them. This CDR3 has 13 amino acids. Germline-derived CDR1 and CDR2 are GTSNPN and SVGIG (reference sequence).

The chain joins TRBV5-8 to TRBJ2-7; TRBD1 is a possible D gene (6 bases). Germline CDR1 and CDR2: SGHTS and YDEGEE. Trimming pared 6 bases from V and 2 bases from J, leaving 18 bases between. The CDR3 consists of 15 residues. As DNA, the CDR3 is TGTGCCAGCACCCTTGTAGGGGGTACCACCTACGAGCAGTACTTC. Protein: CASTLVGGTTYEQYF. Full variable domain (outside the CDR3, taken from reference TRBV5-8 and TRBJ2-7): EAGVTQSPTHLIKTRGQQATLRCSPISGHTSVYWYQQALGLGLQFLLWYDEGEERNRGNFPPRFSGRQFPNYSSELNVNALELEDSALYLCASTLVGGTTYEQYFGPGTRLTVT.

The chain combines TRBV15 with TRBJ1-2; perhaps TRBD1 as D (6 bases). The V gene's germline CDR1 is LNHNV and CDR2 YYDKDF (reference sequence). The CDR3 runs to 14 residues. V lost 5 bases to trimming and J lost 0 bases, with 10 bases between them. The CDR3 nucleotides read TGTGCCACCAGCCTCCGGGACACTAACTATGGCTACACCTTC. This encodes CATSLRDTNYGYTF.